This TCR beta chain came from a study of HIV-infected patients and healthy controls. The CDR3 spans 15 residues. With 1 base clipped from V and 4 bases from J, the junction kept 1 base outside the gene matches. Germline-derived CDR1 and CDR2 are SEHNR and FQNEAQ (reference sequence). TCRdb fed the 5' RACE reads into MiXCR, producing one record per CDR3 protein. The sample comprises 18,000 or so distinct CDR3 sequences, about a sixth of which are singletons, and roughly 25% rests with the top ten. This clonotype appeared many times. The material sequenced was CD8+ T cells from blood. The V gene is TRBV7-9, the J gene TRBJ2-3, with TRBD2 matching 11 bases. This sequence originates from a human donor in good health. DNA of the CDR3: TGTGCCAGCAGCTTAGGACTAGCGGGGCCAGATACGCAGTATTTT. Protein product: CASSLGLAGPDTQYF. Complete variable domain (other parts from reference TRBV7-9 and TRBJ2-3): DTGVSQNPRHKITKRGQNVTFRCDPISEHNRLYWYRQTLGQGPEFLTYFQNEAQLEKSRLLSDRFSAERPKGSFSTLEIQRTEQGDSAMYLCASSLGLAGPDTQYFGPGTRLTVL.